This TCR beta chain was identified during a study of T cell responses to AZD1222 COVID-19 vaccine (dated by TCRdb to the early 2020s). Context from the whole study: A total of about 240 trial participants underwent TCR sequencing, of whom some 210 received two doses of AZD1222 and about 26 received two doses of the MenACWY control vaccine. Trial participants were enrolled by age into 18-55, 56-69 and 70-plus year subgroups, with about 150, 28 and 57 TCR-sequenced participants respectively.

The CDR3 regions of human TCRbeta chains were analyzed by immunosequencing. The source study handled its data this way. TCRs in the repertoires were compared against a reference library of SARS-CoV-2-specific TCRs that had been generated with the MIRA antigen-specificity platform. Breadth meant the fraction of unique TCRs that were SARS-CoV-2-associated, whereas depth meant the fraction of total T cells that were SARS-CoV-2-associated. Each spike-specific TCR was assigned to its reactive spike region and to a CD4 or CD8 class using the MIRA data. Log10-transformed breadth and depth values were compared by one-way ANOVA with Sidak's multiple comparisons tests. This is the immuneACCESS table as TCRdb keeps it, with only in-frame sequences that have V and J called. A part of the clones is gone; compared with another copy, unresolved V genes explain less than half, and the rest is unexplained. Clone size and V and J calls were adopted from that table, with D and trimming inferred from the DNA. A total of around 100,000 clones appear in this sample, around 87% of them only once. The ten most abundant clones make up roughly 4.2% of the sample.

Overall results and qualifications from the work: Conclusions about previously exposed vaccinees were limited because only 6 or 7 AZD1222 recipients were SARS-CoV-2 seropositive at baseline. Most participants were white British and females outnumbered males, and the authors suggested that clonal diversity may have been underestimated. Because no day 14 peak-response samples were available, repertoires were characterized only after the peak T cell response. The 56-69-year group was small, and its depth increase did not reach significance, likely because of low power. Spike-specific TCR breadth and depth rose significantly after two AZD1222 doses compared with day 0 and with MenACWY recipients. CD4 TCRs associated with the vaccine covered the entire spike protein, and the dominant responses were in regions 160-218 and 743-854. Reportedly, close to half of the unique spike-specific TCRs recognized epitopes lying outside the regions that are mutated in the B.1.351 and B.1.1.7 variants.

In light of the paper, this sample's time point label describes: baseline before first vaccination. The sample's treatment or condition label, in plain terms: meningococcal conjugate vaccine given as trial control. The vaccinee samples were drawn from two UK trials, COV001 and COV002, one of which was a single-blind randomized controlled phase 2/3 trial testing AZD1222 (ChAdOx1 nCoV-19) in healthy adults. Trial participant PBMC samples were collected at day 0 and day 28 after the second dose for TCRbeta chain sequencing. A note on this clone: The specificity of this receptor is unknown. Per-base quality was not reported, and no clone a single base away is much larger than it.

The CDR3 numbers 14 residues from cysteine through phenylalanine. Only the CDR3 portion is preserved as DNA: 42 bases, with reading frame beginning at the first base. After removal of 7 bases from V and 3 bases from J, the junction retains 6 bases not matched to a gene. From a lookup of the germline V gene (reference sequence), CDR1 and CDR2 are LNHDA and SQIVND. The specimen comprised peripheral blood, sampled on day 0 of MenACWY control vaccination. This TCR was sampled from an adult in good health. This receptor chain uses TRBV19 and TRBJ2-1; the central 7 bases match TRBD1. CDR3 protein: CASTVTGNYNEQFF. The nucleotide sequence is given as TGTGCCAGTACCGTGACAGGGAACTACAATGAGCAGTTCTTC. Where the CDR3 stops, the reference TRBV19 and TRBJ2-1 genes take over; the full variable domain is DGGITQSPKYLFRKEGQNVTLSCEQNLNHDAMYWYRQDPGQGLRLIYYSQIVNDFQKGDIAEGYSVSREKKESFPLTVTSAQKNPTAFYLCASTVTGNYNEQFFGPGTRLTVL.